This TCR beta chain was obtained from a study of blood T cell repertoires in COVID-19. Study-wide background: Both acute and convalescent COVID-19 samples were obtained from the United States, Italy and Spain. PBMCs, B-cell-depleted T cells, or T cells were the source of the cDNA or gDNA that made up the material.

Original analysis: Estimates of nucleated cell counts were drawn from the amplification of reference gene primers. TCRdb's copy holds only in-frame clones and misses some; the assay was immunoSEQ multiplex PCR. V, J and clone size were drawn from that table, and D and trimming were deduced from the DNA. Of about 350,000 clones in the sample, over 70% are singletons; the top ten hold roughly 6%. Seattle's enrolled individuals joined amid active infection and were then monitored longitudinally. Germline-derived CDR1 and CDR2 are KGHSH and LQKENI. V gave up 4 bases and J gave up 0 bases, with 10 bases separating them. This CDR3 contains 16 residues. This clone showed up just a few times. At the DNA level, this CDR3 is encoded by other sequences in the same sample as well.

This chain links TRBV18 with TRBJ1-6; weak D call: TRBD1 (6 bases). This receptor was taken from a woman aged 50 to 60 with COVID-19, enrolled during active disease. Specimen: peripheral blood. The CDR3 bases are TGTGCCAGCTCACAGGGGGAAAGCTCCTATAATTCACCCCTCCACTTT. This gives the protein CASSQGESSYNSPLHF.